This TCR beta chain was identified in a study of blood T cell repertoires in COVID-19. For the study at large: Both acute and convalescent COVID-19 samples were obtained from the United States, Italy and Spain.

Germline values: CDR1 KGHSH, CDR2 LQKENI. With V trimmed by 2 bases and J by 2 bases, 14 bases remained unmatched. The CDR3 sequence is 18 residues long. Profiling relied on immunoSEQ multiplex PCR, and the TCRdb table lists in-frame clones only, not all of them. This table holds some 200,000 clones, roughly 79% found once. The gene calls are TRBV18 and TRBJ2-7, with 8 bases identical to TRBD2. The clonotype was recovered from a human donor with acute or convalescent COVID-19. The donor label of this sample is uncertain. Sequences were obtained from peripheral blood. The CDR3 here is CASSPSSGAGLGAYEQYF. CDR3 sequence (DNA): TGTGCCAGCTCACCAAGTTCTGGAGCGGGACTAGGGGCCTACGAGCAGTACTTC.